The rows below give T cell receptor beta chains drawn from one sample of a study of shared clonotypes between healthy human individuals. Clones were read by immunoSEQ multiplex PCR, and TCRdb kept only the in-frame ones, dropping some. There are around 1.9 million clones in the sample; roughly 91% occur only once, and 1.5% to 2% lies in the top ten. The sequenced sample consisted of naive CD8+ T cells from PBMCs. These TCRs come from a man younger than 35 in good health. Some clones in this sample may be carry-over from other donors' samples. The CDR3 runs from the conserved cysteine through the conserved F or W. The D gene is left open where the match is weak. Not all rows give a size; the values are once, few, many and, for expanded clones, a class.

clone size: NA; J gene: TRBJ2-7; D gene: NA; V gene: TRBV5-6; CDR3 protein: CASSLGPASYEQYF; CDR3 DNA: TGTGCCAGCAGCTTGGGGCCAGCCTCCTACGAGCAGTACTTC
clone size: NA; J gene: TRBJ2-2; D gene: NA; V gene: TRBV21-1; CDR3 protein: CASFDTPNTGELFF; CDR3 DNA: TGTGCCAGCTTTGACACCCCGAACACCGGGGAGCTGTTTTTT
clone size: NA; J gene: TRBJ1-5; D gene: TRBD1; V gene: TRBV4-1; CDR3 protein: CASSQDPGQGSNQPQHF; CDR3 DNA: TGCGCCAGCAGCCAAGATCCGGGACAGGGTAGCAATCAGCCCCAGCATTTT
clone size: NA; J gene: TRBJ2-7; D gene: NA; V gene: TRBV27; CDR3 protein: CASSFTSKEIGQYF; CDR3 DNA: TGTGCCAGCAGTTTTACCAGTAAGGAGATTGGGCAGTACTTC
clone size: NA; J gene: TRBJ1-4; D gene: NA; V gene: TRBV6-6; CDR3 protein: CASRPRGPLSNEKLFF; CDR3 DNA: TGTGCCAGCAGGCCCAGGGGCCCGCTTTCTAATGAAAAACTGTTTTTT
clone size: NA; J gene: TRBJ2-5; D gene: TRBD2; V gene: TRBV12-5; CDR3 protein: CASGGSGEETQYF; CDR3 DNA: TGTGCTAGTGGTGGTAGCGGGGAAGAGACCCAGTACTTC
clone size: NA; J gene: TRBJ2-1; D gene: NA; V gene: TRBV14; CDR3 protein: CASSQQGTTGDNEQFF; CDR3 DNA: TGTGCCAGCAGCCAACAGGGGACTACCGGAGACAATGAGCAGTTCTTC
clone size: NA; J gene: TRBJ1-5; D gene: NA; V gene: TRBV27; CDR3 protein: CASSLEGGGQPQHF; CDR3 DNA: TGTGCCAGCAGTTTAGAGGGGGGCGGTCAGCCCCAGCATTTT
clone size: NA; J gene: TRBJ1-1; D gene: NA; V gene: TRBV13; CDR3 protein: CASSSLPDPIAFF; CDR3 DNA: TGTGCCAGCAGCTCCCTACCGGACCCGATAGCTTTCTTT
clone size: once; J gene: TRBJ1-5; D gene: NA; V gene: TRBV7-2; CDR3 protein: CASSLVRVGQPQHF; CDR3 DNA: TGTGCCAGCAGCTTAGTGAGGGTTGGTCAGCCCCAGCATTTT
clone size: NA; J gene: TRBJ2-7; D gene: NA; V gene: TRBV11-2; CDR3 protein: CASSHGVAYEQYF; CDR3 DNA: TGTGCCAGCAGCCACGGGGTCGCGTACGAGCAGTACTTC
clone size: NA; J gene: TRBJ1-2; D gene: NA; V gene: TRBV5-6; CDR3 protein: CASSRGGFYGYTF; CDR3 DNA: TGTGCCAGCAGCCGTGGCGGCTTCTATGGCTACACCTTC
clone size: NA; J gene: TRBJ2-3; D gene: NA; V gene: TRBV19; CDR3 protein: CASSVDPRLGDTQYF; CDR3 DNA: TGTGCCAGTAGTGTGGACCCCCGACTTGGGGATACGCAGTATTTT
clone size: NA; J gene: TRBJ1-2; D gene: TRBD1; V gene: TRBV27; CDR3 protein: CASSLTVRTGQQNYGYTF; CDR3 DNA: TGTGCCAGCAGTTTAACGGTTCGGACAGGACAGCAGAACTATGGCTACACCTTC
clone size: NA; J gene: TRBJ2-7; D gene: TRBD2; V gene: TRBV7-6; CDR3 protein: CASSLGGRAKYEQYF; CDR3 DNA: TGTGCCAGCAGCCTTGGGGGGAGGGCCAAATACGAGCAGTACTTC
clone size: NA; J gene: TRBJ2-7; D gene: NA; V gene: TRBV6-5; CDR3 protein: CASSYAVTGNYEQYF; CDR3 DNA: TGTGCCAGCAGTTACGCTGTGACCGGTAATTACGAGCAGTACTTC
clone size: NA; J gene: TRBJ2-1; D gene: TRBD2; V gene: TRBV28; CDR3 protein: CASSLYLAGDNYEQFF; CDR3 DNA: TGTGCCAGCAGTTTATATCTAGCGGGAGATAACTATGAGCAGTTCTTC
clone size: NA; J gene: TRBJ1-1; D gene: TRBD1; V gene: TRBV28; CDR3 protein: CASSLGTGGSTEAFF; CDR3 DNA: TGTGCCAGCAGTCTCGGGACAGGGGGCTCAACTGAAGCTTTCTTT
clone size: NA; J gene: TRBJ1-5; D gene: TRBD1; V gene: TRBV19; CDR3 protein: CASSRPGQGWINQPQHF; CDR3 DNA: TGTGCCAGTAGTAGACCGGGACAGGGTTGGATAAATCAGCCCCAGCATTTT
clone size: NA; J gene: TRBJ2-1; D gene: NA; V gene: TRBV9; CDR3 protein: CASSAGLNNEQFF; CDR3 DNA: TGTGCCAGCAGCGCCGGACTAAACAATGAGCAGTTCTTC
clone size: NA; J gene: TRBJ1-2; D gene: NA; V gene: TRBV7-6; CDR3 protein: CASSLEGEGGYTF; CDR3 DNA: TGTGCCAGCAGCTTAGAAGGAGAGGGGGGCTACACCTTC
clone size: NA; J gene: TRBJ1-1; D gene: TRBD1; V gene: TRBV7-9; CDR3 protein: CASSLYGTGGFGDTEAFF; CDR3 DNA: TGTGCCAGCAGCTTATATGGGACAGGGGGCTTTGGGGACACTGAAGCTTTCTTT
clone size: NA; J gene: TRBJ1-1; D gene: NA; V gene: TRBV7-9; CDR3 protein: CASSWQGTEAFF; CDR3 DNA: TGTGCCAGCAGCTGGCAGGGGACTGAAGCTTTCTTT
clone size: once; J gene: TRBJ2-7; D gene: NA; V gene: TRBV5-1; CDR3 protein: CASSVGLQGYEQYF; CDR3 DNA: TGCGCCAGCAGCGTAGGGTTACAGGGCTACGAGCAGTACTTC
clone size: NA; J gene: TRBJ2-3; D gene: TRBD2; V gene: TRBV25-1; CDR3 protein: CASSLTGLALQYF; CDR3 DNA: TGTGCCAGCAGCCTAACTGGACTAGCGTTGCAGTATTTT
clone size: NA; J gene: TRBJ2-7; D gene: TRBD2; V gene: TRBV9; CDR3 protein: CASSKEREGWGGEQYF; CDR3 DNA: TGTGCCAGCAGCAAGGAGCGGGAGGGATGGGGCGGCGAGCAGTACTTC
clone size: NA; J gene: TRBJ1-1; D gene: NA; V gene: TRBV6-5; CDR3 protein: CASSYGGMNTEAFF; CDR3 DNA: TGTGCCAGCAGTTACGGGGGCATGAACACTGAAGCTTTCTTT
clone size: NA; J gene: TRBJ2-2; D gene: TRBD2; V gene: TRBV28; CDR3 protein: CASSSTSGQNTGELFF; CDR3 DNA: TGTGCCAGCAGCTCTACTAGCGGACAGAACACCGGGGAGCTGTTTTTT
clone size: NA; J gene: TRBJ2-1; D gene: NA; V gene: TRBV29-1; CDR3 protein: CSVEKAHNEQFF; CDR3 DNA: TGCAGCGTCGAAAAAGCCCACAATGAGCAGTTCTTC
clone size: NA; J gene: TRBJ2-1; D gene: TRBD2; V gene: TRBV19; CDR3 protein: CASSVSTSGREQFF; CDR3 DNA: TGTGCCAGTAGTGTCTCGACTAGCGGTAGAGAGCAGTTCTTC
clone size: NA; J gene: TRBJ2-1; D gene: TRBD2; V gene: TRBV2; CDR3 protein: CASSVVGEGLDNEQFF; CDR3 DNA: TGTGCCAGCAGTGTCGTTGGGGAGGGTCTCGACAATGAGCAGTTCTTC
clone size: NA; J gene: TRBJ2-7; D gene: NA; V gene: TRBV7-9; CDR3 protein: CASRTGTSSYEQYF; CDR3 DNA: TGTGCCAGCAGAACCGGGACCAGCAGTTACGAGCAGTACTTC
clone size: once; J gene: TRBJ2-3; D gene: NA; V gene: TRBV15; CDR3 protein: CATSRDSRERDTQYF; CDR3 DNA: TGTGCCACCAGCAGAGATAGCAGGGAAAGGGATACGCAGTATTTT
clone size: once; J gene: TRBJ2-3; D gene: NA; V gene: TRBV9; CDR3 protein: CASSTAGSTDTQYF; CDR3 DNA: TGTGCCAGCAGCACCGCCGGAAGCACAGATACGCAGTATTTT
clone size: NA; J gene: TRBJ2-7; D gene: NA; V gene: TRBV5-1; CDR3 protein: CASSFGLYEQYF; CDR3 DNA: TGCGCCAGCAGCTTCGGCCTCTACGAGCAGTACTTC
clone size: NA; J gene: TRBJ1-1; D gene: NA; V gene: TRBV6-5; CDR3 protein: CASSYSGGLNTEAFF; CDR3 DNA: TGTGCCAGCAGTTACTCAGGAGGGCTGAACACTGAAGCTTTCTTT
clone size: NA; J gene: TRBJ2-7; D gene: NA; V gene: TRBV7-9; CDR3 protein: CASSLSYPTFSYEQYF; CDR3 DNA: TGTGCCAGCAGCTTATCTTACCCTACTTTCTCCTACGAGCAGTACTTC
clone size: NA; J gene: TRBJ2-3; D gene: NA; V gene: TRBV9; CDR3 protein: CASSDRGNTQYF; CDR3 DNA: TGTGCCAGCAGCGACAGAGGAAATACGCAGTATTTT
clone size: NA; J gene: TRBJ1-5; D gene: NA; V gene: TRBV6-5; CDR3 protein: CASADRQGNQPQHF; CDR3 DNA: TGTGCCAGCGCGGATAGACAGGGCAATCAGCCCCAGCATTTT
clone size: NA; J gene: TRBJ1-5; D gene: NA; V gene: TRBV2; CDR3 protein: CASSDPFMSNSNQPQHF; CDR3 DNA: TGTGCCAGCAGTGATCCGTTCATGAGCAATAGCAATCAGCCCCAGCATTTT
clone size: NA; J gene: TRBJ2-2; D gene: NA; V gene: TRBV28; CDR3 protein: CASSPPGGAFAGELFF; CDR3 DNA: TGTGCCAGCAGTCCCCCTGGGGGGGCGTTCGCCGGGGAGCTGTTTTTT
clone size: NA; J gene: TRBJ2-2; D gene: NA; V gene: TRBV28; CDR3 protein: CASSWARGTANTGELFF; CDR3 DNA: TGTGCCAGCAGTTGGGCACGGGGGACAGCGAACACCGGGGAGCTGTTTTTT
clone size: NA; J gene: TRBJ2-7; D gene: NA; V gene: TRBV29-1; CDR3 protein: CSVEGDITYEQYF; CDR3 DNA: TGCAGCGTTGAAGGAGACATCACCTACGAGCAGTACTTC
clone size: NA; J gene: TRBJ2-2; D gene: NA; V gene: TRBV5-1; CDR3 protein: CASSSGMGVWSGELFF; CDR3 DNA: TGCGCCAGCAGCTCGGGGATGGGGGTCTGGAGCGGGGAGCTGTTTTTT
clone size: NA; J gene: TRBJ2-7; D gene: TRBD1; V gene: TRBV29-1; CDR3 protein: CSVVGGMASTSYEQYF; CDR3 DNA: TGCAGCGTTGTAGGGGGCATGGCTAGCACATCCTACGAGCAGTACTTC
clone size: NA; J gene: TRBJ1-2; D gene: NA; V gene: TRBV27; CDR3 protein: CASSPSNLWGYTF; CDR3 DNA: TGTGCCAGCAGTCCTAGCAACCTGTGGGGCTACACCTTC